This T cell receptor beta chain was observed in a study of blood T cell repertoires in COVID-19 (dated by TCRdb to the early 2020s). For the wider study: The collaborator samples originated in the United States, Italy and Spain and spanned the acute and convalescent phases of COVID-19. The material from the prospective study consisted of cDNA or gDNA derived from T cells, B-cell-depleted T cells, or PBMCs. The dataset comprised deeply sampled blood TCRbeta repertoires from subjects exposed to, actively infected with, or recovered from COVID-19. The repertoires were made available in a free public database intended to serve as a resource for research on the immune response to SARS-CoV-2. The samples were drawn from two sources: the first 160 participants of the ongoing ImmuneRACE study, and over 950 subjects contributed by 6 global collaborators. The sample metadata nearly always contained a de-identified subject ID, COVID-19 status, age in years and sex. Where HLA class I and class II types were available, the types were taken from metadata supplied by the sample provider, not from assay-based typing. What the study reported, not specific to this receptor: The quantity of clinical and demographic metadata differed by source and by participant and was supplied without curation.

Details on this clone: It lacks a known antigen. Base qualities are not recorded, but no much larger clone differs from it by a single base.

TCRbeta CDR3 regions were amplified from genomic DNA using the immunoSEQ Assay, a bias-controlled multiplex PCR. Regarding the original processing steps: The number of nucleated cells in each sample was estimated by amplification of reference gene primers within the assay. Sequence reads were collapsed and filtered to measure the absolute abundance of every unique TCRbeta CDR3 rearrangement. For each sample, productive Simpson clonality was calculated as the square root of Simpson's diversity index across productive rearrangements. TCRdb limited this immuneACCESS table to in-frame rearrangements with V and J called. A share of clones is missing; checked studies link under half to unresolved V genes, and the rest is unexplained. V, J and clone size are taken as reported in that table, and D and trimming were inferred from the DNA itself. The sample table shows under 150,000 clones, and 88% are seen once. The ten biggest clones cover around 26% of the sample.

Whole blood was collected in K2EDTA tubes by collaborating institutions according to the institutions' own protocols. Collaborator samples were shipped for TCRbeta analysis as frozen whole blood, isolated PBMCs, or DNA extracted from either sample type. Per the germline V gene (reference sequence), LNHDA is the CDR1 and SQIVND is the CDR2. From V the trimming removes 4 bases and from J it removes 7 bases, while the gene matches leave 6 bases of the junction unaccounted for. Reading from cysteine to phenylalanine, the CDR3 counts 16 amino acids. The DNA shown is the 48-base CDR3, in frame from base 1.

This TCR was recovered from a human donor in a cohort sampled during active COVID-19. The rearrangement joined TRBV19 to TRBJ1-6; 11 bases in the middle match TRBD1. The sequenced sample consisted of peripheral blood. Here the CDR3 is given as CASSTDRGPRNSPLHF. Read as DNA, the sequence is TGTGCCAGTAGTACGGACAGGGGGCCGAGGAATTCACCCCTCCACTTT. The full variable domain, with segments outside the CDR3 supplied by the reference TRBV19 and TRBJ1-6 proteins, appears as DGGITQSPKYLFRKEGQNVTLSCEQNLNHDAMYWYRQDPGQGLRLIYYSQIVNDFQKGDIAEGYSVSREKKESFPLTVTSAQKNPTAFYLCASSTDRGPRNSPLHFGNGTRLTVT.